This TCR beta chain was captured by sequencing in a study of T cell responses to AZD1222 COVID-19 vaccine. Study-wide results and caveats: Unmutated variant regions are reportedly the target of nearly half of TCRs that are spike-specific.

With regard to this clone: Its specificity is unknown.

Profiled with immunoSEQ multiplex PCR; TCRdb holds only in-frame clones, not every one. The profile shows approximately 90,000 clones, around 94% of them singletons. The receptor was isolated from an adult in good health. The sample consisted of peripheral blood, taken on day 0 of AZD1222 vaccination.

The CDR3 region has the DNA TGTGCCAGCAGCGGGGAGGGAGCGGTAACCTACAATGAGCAGTTCTTC. Its translation: CASSGEGAVTYNEQFF. The J gene is TRBJ2-1, the V gene TRBV5-4; TRBD2 agrees at 7 bases. This CDR3 comprises 16 residues. J gave up 2 bases and V 4 bases, and 9 bases lay outside the gene matches. Germline V gene sequence: CDR1 SGHNT, CDR2 YYREEE (reference sequence).